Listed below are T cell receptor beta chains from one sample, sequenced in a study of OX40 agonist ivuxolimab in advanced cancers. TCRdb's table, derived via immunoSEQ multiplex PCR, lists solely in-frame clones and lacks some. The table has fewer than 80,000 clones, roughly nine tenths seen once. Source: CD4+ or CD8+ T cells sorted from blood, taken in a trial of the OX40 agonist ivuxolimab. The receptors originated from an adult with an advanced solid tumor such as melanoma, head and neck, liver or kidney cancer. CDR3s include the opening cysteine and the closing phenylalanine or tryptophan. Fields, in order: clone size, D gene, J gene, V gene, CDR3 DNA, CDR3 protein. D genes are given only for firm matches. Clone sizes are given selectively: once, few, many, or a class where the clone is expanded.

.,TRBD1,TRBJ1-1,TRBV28,TGTGCCAGCAGTCCCGGACAGGGGATCACTGAAGCTTTCTTT,CASSPGQGITEAFF
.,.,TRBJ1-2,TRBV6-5,TGTGCCAGCAGTAAGGACGGAAACTATGGCTACACCTTC,CASSKDGNYGYTF
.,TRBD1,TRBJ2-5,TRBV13,TGTGCCAGCAGCTTCTCCGATAAACAGGGGGCGTGGGAGACCCAGTACTTC,CASSFSDKQGAWETQYF
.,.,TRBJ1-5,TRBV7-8,TGTGCCAGCAGCCCCGGGCTCGGGATGGAGCCCCAGCATTTT,CASSPGLGMEPQHF
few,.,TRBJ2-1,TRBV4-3,TGCGCCAGCAGCCAAGGGGTAAACAATGAGCAGTTCTTC,CASSQGVNNEQFF
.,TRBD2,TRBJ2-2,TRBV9,TGTGCCAGCAGCGTAGCCCCGGGACTAGCGGGGACGAACACCGGGGAGCTGTTTTTT,CASSVAPGLAGTNTGELFF
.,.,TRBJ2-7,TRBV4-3,TGCGCCAGCAGCCAAGATAAACAGGTAGTCTACGAGCAGTACTTC,CASSQDKQVVYEQYF
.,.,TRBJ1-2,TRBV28,TGTGCCAGCAGTTTGTCCCAGGGAGACGGCTACACCTTC,CASSLSQGDGYTF
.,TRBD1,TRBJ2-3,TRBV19,TGTGCCAGTAGTCTCCGGGACAGGGGCTCAGATACGCAGTATTTT,CASSLRDRGSDTQYF
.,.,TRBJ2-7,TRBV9,TGTGCCAGCAGCGAGGGGGACGGGACATTCCACGAGCAGTACTTC,CASSEGDGTFHEQYF
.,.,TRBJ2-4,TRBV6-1,TGTGCCAGCAGTGAAGCCCACAGGTTGTTTTGGGAAAACATTCAGTACTTC,CASSEAHRLFWENIQYF
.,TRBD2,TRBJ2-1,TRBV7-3,TGTGCCAGCAGCTTAGGGACTAGCGGGGCTAATGAGCAGTTCTTC,CASSLGTSGANEQFF
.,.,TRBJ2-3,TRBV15,TGTGCCACCAGCAGAGATTGGGATAGCGGAACGCAGTATTTT,CATSRDWDSGTQYF
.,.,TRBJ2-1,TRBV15,TGTGCCACCAACCCGGAAGCGGATAATTACAATGAGCAGTTCTTC,CATNPEADNYNEQFF
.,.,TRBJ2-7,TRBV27,TGTGCCAGCGGCAGAAGGGGGGGAGAGAGGGACGAGCAGTACTTC,CASGRRGGERDEQYF
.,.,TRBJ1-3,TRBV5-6,TGTGCCAGCAGCTTGGTACAACGGTCTGGAAACACCATATATTTT,CASSLVQRSGNTIYF
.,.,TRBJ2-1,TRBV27,TGTGCCAGCAGTTCCACCCAGGGGTGGGTCTACAATGAGCAGTTCTTC,CASSSTQGWVYNEQFF